This is a list of T cell receptor beta chains from one sample in a study of CD8 T cells in ankylosing spondylitis. Each CDR3 protein gets one entry after TCRdb re-called the 5' RACE reads with MiXCR. Of about 340,000 distinct CDR3 sequences in the sample, 14% to 15% were seen once. Material: blood, either unsorted or a sorted T cell fraction (not recorded which). These receptor sequences come from a male donor with ankylosing spondylitis or in good health (not recorded which). Both conserved end residues are part of each CDR3. Fields, in order: clone size, D gene, J gene, V gene, CDR3 DNA, CDR3 protein. The D gene is left open where the match is weak. Some rows mark clone size as missing; the rest say once, few, many or name a class of expanded clone.

>.|.|TRBJ1-1|TRBV5-1
TGCGCCAGCAGGGGAGGGACGGAGAGGACTGAAGCTTTCTTT
CASRGGTERTEAFF
>.|.|TRBJ2-2|TRBV5-6
TGTGCCAGCAGCCCTATCGACAGGTCTCCCACCGGGGAGCTGTTTTTT
CASSPIDRSPTGELFF
>many|TRBD2|TRBJ2-7|TRBV7-9
TGTGCCAGCAGCGGGACTAGCGGGGGTTACGAGCAGTACTTC
CASSGTSGGYEQYF
>.|.|TRBJ1-3|TRBV6-1
TGTGCCAGCAGTTTGATTATATCGAGCTCTGGAAACACCATATATTTT
CASSLIISSSGNTIYF
>few|TRBD1|TRBJ1-2|TRBV2
TGTGCCAGCAGTGAACAGGGGGGCGGTGGCTACACCTTC
CASSEQGGGGYTF
>.|TRBD2|TRBJ2-3|TRBV7-9
TGTGCCAGCAGCTTAGTCGGCGGGAGGACGTATACGCAGTATTTT
CASSLVGGRTYTQYF
>many|TRBD1|TRBJ2-7|TRBV29-1
TGCAGCGCGCGAACAGGGGAATCCCCCTACGAGCAGTACTTC
CSARTGESPYEQYF
>many|.|TRBJ2-5|TRBV12-3/TRBV12-4
TGTGCCAGCAGCAAGGGACTGGCACAAGAGACCCAGTACTTC
CASSKGLAQETQYF
>.|.|TRBJ2-7|TRBV5-1
TGCGCCAGCAGCCTCCCCTCTAAACAGGGCGACGAGCAGTACTTC
CASSLPSKQGDEQYF
>.|TRBD2|TRBJ2-7|TRBV20-1
TGCAGTGCTAGTAACCTAGCGGGGGAAACCTACGAGCAGTACTTC
CSASNLAGETYEQYF
>.|.|TRBJ2-7|TRBV27
TGTGCCAGCAGTCGTGACACCCGCCCCTACGAGCAGTACTTC
CASSRDTRPYEQYF
>.|.|TRBJ2-7|TRBV15
TGTGCCACCAGCAGGACAGGTATCGGGGAGCAGTACTTC
CATSRTGIGEQYF
>many|.|TRBJ2-1|TRBV12-3/TRBV12-4
TGTGCCAGCAATTCTTACGGGGGATCACTCTACAATGAGCAGTTCTTC
CASNSYGGSLYNEQFF
>few|TRBD1|TRBJ2-7|TRBV7-2
TGTGCCAGCAGCTTAGGAACAGGGGGTAGCGAGCAGTACTTC
CASSLGTGGSEQYF
>few|.|TRBJ1-5|TRBV5-6
TGTGCCAGCAGCCACTGGGCGGGGGGCGGTCAGCCCCAGCATTTT
CASSHWAGGGQPQHF
>many|TRBD2|TRBJ2-3|TRBV6-1
TGTGCCAGCAGTGCCACGACTAGCGGTGTGGATACGCAGTATTTT
CASSATTSGVDTQYF
>once|.|TRBJ2-3|TRBV20-1
TGCAGTGCGCTGGCCAGTAGCACAGATACGCAGTATTTT
CSALASSTDTQYF
>many|.|TRBJ1-2|TRBV10-3
TGTGCCATCAGTGAGTCGGCGGTACCCAACCGGGACTATGGCTACACCTTC
CAISESAVPNRDYGYTF
>few|.|TRBJ2-5|TRBV10-3
TGTGCCATCAGTGGGGGCATACAAGAGACCCAGTACTTC
CAISGGIQETQYF
>few|.|TRBJ1-2|TRBV4-2
TGTGCCAGCAGCCAAGATCATGGGGCGTTCAAGGGTTTTTATGGCTACACCTTC
CASSQDHGAFKGFYGYTF
>few|TRBD1|TRBJ2-3|TRBV29-1
TGCAGCGTCCCTCCGACAGGGGCAAATACGCAGTATTTT
CSVPPTGANTQYF
>.|.|TRBJ2-2|TRBV6-1
TGTGCCAGCAGCCCCAAGAGACAGGCCGGGGAGCTGTTTTTT
CASSPKRQAGELFF
>.|TRBD2|TRBJ2-3|TRBV30
TGTGCCTGGAGTCTGCTAGCGGGGACGGCAGATACGCAGTATTTT
CAWSLLAGTADTQYF
>.|TRBD1|TRBJ2-5|TRBV20-1
TGCAGTGCTAGGCTGATAGAAGGGACAGGCCACCAAGAGACCCAGTACTTC
CSARLIEGTGHQETQYF
>.|.|TRBJ2-3|TRBV5-1
TGCGCCAGCAGCTTGAGTGGGAGTGCAGATACGCAGTATTTT
CASSLSGSADTQYF
>.|.|TRBJ1-5|TRBV2
TGTGCCAGCACCAGTCAGGGGAATCAGCCCCAGCATTTT
CASTSQGNQPQHF
>few|TRBD1|TRBJ2-3|TRBV28
TGTGCCAGCAGTTTACCGGGACAGGGTGTGGTGGATACGCAGTATTTT
CASSLPGQGVVDTQYF
>.|.|TRBJ1-1|TRBV5-1
TGCGCCAGCAGCTCCCAAGCTAGCCCGGGAGGGTACCTCAACACTGAAGCTTTCTTT
CASSSQASPGGYLNTEAFF
>few|.|TRBJ1-1|TRBV20-1
TGCAGTGCTAGACCCCCCCAATACAGGGACATGACTGAAGCTTTCTTT
CSARPPQYRDMTEAFF
>.|TRBD2|TRBJ2-1|TRBV10-3
TGTGCCATCAGTGAGTCGACGGGCGGGAGAGAGCACAATGAGCAGTTCTTC
CAISESTGGREHNEQFF
>.|TRBD1|TRBJ1-1|TRBV20-1
TGCAGTGCTAGAGTCCTACAGGGGCCTAACACTGAAGCTTTCTTT
CSARVLQGPNTEAFF
>many|.|TRBJ2-7|TRBV4-1
TGCGCCAGCAGCCAAGGGCCACTAACCCCTTACGAGCAGTACTTC
CASSQGPLTPYEQYF
>.|.|TRBJ2-1|TRBV21-1
TGTGCCAGCCCCCCGGGACAGGAGTTCTTC
CASPPGQEFF
>.|.|TRBJ2-5|TRBV15
TGTGCCACCAGCAGAGTTAATCCGGAGGGACGGGGGCAAGAGACCCAGTACTTC
CATSRVNPEGRGQETQYF
>few|.|TRBJ2-4|TRBV11-2
TGTGCCAGCAGCTCTGTGACCGGGGCTACAAACATTCAGTACTTC
CASSSVTGATNIQYF
>few|TRBD1|TRBJ1-6|TRBV12-3/TRBV12-4
TGTGCCAGCAGTCGACAGGGCCTGCAAGGGTCACCCCTCCACTTT
CASSRQGLQGSPLHF
>many|.|TRBJ1-1|TRBV5-1
TGCGCCAGCAGCCCACCTTGGTCGAACACTGAAGCTTTCTTT
CASSPPWSNTEAFF
>.|.|TRBJ2-4|TRBV2
TGTGCCAGCAACCGGGAAACTGGAGACATTCAGTACTTC
CASNRETGDIQYF
>.|TRBD1|TRBJ2-3|TRBV5-6
TGTGCCAGCAGCTTGCTCTCTAGGGACAGGGTCACAGATACGCAGTATTTT
CASSLLSRDRVTDTQYF
>many|.|TRBJ1-1|TRBV20-1
TGCAGTGCTAGAAGGGTAGGCATCACTGAAGCTTTCTTT
CSARRVGITEAFF
>few|.|TRBJ2-7|TRBV29-1
TGCAGCGTTGTTCGGGGAAGCTCCTACGAGCAGTACTTC
CSVVRGSSYEQYF
>many|TRBD1|TRBJ1-2|TRBV6-5
TGTGCCAGCAGTTTCGACAGGGGTACCTATGGCTACACCTTC
CASSFDRGTYGYTF
>.|TRBD2|TRBJ2-1|TRBV3-1
TGTGCCAGCAGCCAAGATCGGGGGGGCCGTAGGAATGAGCAGTTCTTC
CASSQDRGGRRNEQFF
>few|TRBD2|TRBJ2-5|TRBV20-1
TGCAGTGCAACGACTAGCGCCCCGGAGACCCAGTACTTC
CSATTSAPETQYF
>.|.|TRBJ2-1|TRBV19
TGTGCCAGTAGTCCCCGGGAAACCTCCTACAATGAGCAGTTCTTC
CASSPRETSYNEQFF
>few|.|TRBJ2-6|TRBV7-9
TGTGCCAGCAGCCTCTTTTCCTCCGGGGCCAACGTCCTGACTTTC
CASSLFSSGANVLTF
>.|.|TRBJ2-7|TRBV12-3/TRBV12-4
TGTGCCAGCAGTTCGAAAAGCGGGCAGCCATACGAGCAGTACTTC
CASSSKSGQPYEQYF